This T cell receptor beta chain was sequenced in a study of control samples from healthy donors and cancer patients. Using immunoSEQ multiplex PCR, the repertoire was profiled, and TCRdb retains in-frame clones only, with some absent. The sample includes over 100,000 clones, around nine tenths of them seen just once. The CDR3 length is 15 residues. V is TRBV21-1 and J is TRBJ2-7; the table's D call TRBD2 went unverified against the DNA. TRBV21-1 is flagged as a pseudogene. This receptor was obtained from a human donor in good health. The donor label of this sample is uncertain. Material: blood. The CDR3 spells CASSKVQGLSAEQYF. CDR3 sequence (DNA): TGTGCCAGCAGCAAAGTTCAAGGACTTTCGGCCGAGCAGTACTTC.